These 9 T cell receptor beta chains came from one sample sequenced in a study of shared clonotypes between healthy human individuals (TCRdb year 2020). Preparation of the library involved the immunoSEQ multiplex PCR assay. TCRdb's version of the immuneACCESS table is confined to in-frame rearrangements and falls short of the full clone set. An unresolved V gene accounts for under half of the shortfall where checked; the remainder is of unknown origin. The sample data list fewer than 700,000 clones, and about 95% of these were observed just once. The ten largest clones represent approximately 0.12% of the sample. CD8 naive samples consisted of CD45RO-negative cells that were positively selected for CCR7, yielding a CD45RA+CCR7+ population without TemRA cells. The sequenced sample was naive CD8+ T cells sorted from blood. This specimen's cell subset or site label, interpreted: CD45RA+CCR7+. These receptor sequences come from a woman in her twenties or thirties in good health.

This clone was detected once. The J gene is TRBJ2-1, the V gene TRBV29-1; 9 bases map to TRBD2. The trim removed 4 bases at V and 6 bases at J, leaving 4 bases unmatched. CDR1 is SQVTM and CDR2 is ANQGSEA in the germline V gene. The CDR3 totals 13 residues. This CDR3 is CSVVRREGNEQFF. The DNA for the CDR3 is TGCAGCGTTGTTCGGCGGGAGGGCAATGAGCAGTTCTTC.

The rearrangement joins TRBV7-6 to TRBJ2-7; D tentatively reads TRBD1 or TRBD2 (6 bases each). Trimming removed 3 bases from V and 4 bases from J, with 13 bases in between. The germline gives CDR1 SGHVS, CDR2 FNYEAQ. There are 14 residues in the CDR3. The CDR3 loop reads CASSLGGRGYEQYF. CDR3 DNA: TGTGCCAGCAGCTTGGGGGGCAGGGGTTACGAGCAGTACTTC.

CDR3 region: CASSVIGLSGDSPLHF. DNA for the CDR3: TGTGCCAGCAGCGTGATTGGCTTATCCGGGGATTCACCCCTCCACTTT. This chain connects TRBV7-2 to TRBJ1-6; D is undetermined. Trimming pared 5 bases from V and 8 bases from J, leaving 19 bases between. CDR3 length: 16 residues. Germline CDR1 SGHTA, CDR2 FQGNSA.

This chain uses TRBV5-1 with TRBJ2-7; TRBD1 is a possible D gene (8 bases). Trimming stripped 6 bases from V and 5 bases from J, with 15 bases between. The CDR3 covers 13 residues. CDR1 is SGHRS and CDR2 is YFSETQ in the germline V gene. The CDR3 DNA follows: TGCGCCAGCACCCGGACAGGGAGGGACGAGCAGTACTTC. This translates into CASTRTGRDEQYF.

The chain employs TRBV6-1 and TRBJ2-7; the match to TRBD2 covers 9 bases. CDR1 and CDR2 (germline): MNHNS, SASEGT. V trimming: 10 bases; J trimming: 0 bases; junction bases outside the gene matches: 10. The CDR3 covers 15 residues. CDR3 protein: CATRVAGANSYEQYF. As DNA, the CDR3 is TGTGCCACCCGAGTAGCGGGAGCGAACTCCTACGAGCAGTACTTC.

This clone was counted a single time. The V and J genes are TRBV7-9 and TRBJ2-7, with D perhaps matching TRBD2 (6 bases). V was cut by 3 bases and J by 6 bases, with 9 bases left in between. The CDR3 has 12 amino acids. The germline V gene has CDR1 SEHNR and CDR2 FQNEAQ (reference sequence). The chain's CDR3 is CASSLAAGEQYF. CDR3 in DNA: TGTGCCAGCAGCTTGGCAGCGGGCGAGCAGTACTTC.

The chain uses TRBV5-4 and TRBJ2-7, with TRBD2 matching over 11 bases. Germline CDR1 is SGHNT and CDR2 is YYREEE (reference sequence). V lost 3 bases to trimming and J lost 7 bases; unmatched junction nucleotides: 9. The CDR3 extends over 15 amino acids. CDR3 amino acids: CASSSPGLAAGEQYF. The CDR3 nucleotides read TGTGCCAGCAGCTCGCCGGGACTAGCGGCTGGGGAGCAGTACTTC.

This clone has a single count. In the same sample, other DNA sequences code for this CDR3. As DNA, the CDR3 is TGTGCCAGCAGCCTTGGAGGGAGTTACGAGCAGTACTTC. Translated, it gives CASSLGGSYEQYF. The chain carries TRBV11-2 and TRBJ2-7, with a weak D call TRBD2 (6 bases). Per the germline V gene, CDR1 is SGHAT and CDR2 is FQNNGV. V was clipped by 5 bases and J by 4 bases, with 12 bases between them. The CDR3 loop spans 13 amino acids.

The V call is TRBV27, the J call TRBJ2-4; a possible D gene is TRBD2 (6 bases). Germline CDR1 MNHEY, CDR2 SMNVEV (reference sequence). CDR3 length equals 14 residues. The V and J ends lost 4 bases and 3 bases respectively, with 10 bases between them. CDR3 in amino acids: CASSSGESKNIQYF. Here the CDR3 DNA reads TGTGCCAGCAGTTCGGGAGAGAGCAAAAACATTCAGTACTTC.